The count of the clone carrying this T cell receptor beta chain is one. Its specificity is not known. The entry originates in a study of shared clonotypes between healthy human individuals. This CDR3 is 15 amino acids long. The V gene's germline CDR1 is SNHLY and CDR2 FYNNEI. With V trimmed by 4 bases and J by 4 bases, 6 bases remained unmatched. Method: immunoSEQ multiplex PCR; TCRdb's copy keeps in-frame clones and lacks some. The sample has a few million clones, more than 80% seen once. Study-level results: In contrast to clonotypes shared by all four donors, non-shared clonotypes had lower generation probabilities.

J is TRBJ1-4 and V is TRBV2; 7 bases line up with TRBD1. The sequencing input was naive CD4+ T cells from PBMCs. This sample's subset: CD45RA+ positively selected. This sequence originates from a man aged 18 to 35 in good health. Some clones in this sample may be carry-over from other donors' samples. CDR3 DNA: TGTGCCAGCAGTGGAAGGGGGCGGAATAATGAAAAACTGTTTTTT. Its protein is CASSGRGRNNEKLFF.